This entry describes one TCR beta chain. Its antigen is unidentified. The data were obtained in a study of T cells in localized non-small cell lung cancer. Study-wide results and caveats: A raised T cell density in blood coincided with lengthier overall survival.

Using immunoSEQ multiplex PCR, the repertoire was profiled, and TCRdb retains in-frame clones only, with some absent. Altogether over 70,000 clones are present, 86% being singletons, with the ten largest covering roughly a fifth. Sequencing was performed on peripheral blood, taken before any cancer treatment. The sequence derives from a male donor at least 60 years old with stage III squamous cell lung carcinoma.

CDR3 bases: TGTGCCAGGGCAGTTGGGAACTATGGCTACACCTTC. As protein: CARAVGNYGYTF. V gene TRBV2 combines with J gene TRBJ1-2; D gene uncertain. This CDR3 has 12 residues. Trimming stripped 9 bases from V and 2 bases from J, with 10 bases between. Germline lookup yields CDR1 SNHLY and CDR2 FYNNEI.